This T cell receptor (beta chain) was documented in a study of T cell responses to AZD1222 COVID-19 vaccine. TCRdb's table, derived via immunoSEQ multiplex PCR, lists solely in-frame clones and lacks some. The sample contains roughly 110,000 clones, around nine tenths of which appear only once. Germline V gene sequence: CDR1 MGHRA, CDR2 YSYEKL. V shed 0 bases, J shed 4 bases, and the junction held 12 bases outside the gene matches. The CDR3 is 18 residues long. The V and J genes are TRBV4-1 and TRBJ1-3, with 7 bases aligning to TRBD1. This TCR was sampled from an adult in good health. Specimen: peripheral blood, collected on day 0 of AZD1222 vaccination. CDR3 sequence reads: CASSQDSTRQGSGNTIYF. The CDR3 DNA reads as TGCGCCAGCAGCCAAGACTCTACTCGACAGGGCTCGGGAAACACCATATATTTT.